These 16 T cell receptor beta chains originate from one sample sequenced in a study of somatic mutations in cytotoxic T cells in rheumatoid arthritis. Libraries were prepared by immunoSEQ multiplex PCR; TCRdb keeps only in-frame clonotypes and omits some of them. Of around 19,000 clones in the sample, about 68% are singletons; the top ten hold about 5%. Material: CD8+ T cells sorted from blood. The receptors originated from a man aged 55 to 70 in good health.

The DNA of the CDR3 is TGTGCCAGTAGTATAGACCGGGAGGCCCGAGGGCGGTCCGATGGCTACACCTTC. This gives the protein CASSIDREARGRSDGYTF. The J gene is TRBJ1-2, the V gene TRBV19; no firm D call. This CDR3 contains 18 residues. Trimming stripped 0 bases from V and 6 bases from J, with 23 bases between. CDR1 LNHDA and CDR2 SQIVND come from the germline V gene (reference sequence).

This chain connects TRBV11-3 to TRBJ2-7; TRBD2 agrees at 7 bases. Germline trimming cut 1 base from V and 2 bases from J; bases unmatched to any gene: 2. This CDR3 is 14 amino acids long. Germline V gene data show CDR1 as SGHNT and CDR2 as YENEEA. CDR3 in DNA: TGTGCCAGCAGCTTAGGTGGGGGGGCCTACGAGCAGTACTTC. Translated: CASSLGGGAYEQYF.

This rearrangement joins TRBV12-5 to TRBJ2-4, with a weak D call TRBD2 (7 bases). V was cut by 0 bases and J by 7 bases, with 10 bases left in between. CDR1 LGHNT and CDR2 FRNRAP come from the germline V gene. This CDR3 is 14 amino acids long. The CDR3 DNA follows: TGTGCTAGTGGTTTGGTAGGGGGGGCGAACATTCAGTACTTC. Residues: CASGLVGGANIQYF. Together with reference TRBV12-5 and TRBJ2-4, the CDR3 gives the full variable domain: DARVTQTPRHKVTEMGQEVTMRCQPILGHNTVFWYRQTMMQGLELLAYFRNRAPLDDSGMPKDRFSAEMPDATLATLKIQPSEPRDSAVYFCASGLVGGANIQYFGAGTRLSVL.

The rearrangement links TRBV2 to TRBJ1-2; D may be TRBD1 (6 bases). The CDR3 extends over 13 amino acids. V lost 0 bases and J 4 bases, leaving 6 bases between the germline ends. Germline V gene lookup returns CDR1 SNHLY and CDR2 FYNNEI. The CDR3: CASSEAGAYGYTF. In DNA form, the CDR3 reads TGTGCCAGCAGTGAAGCGGGGGCCTATGGCTACACCTTC.

This clone was seen more than once but under ten times. This chain uses TRBV9 with TRBJ2-7; no clear D. Germline values: CDR1 SGDLS, CDR2 YYNGEE. The CDR3 is made up of 15 amino acids. V lost 0 bases and J 0 bases, leaving 10 bases between the germline ends. CDR3 residues: CASSVANEASYEQYF. Written as DNA, the CDR3 is TGTGCCAGCAGCGTAGCTAATGAGGCCTCCTACGAGCAGTACTTC.

The chain carries TRBV11-3 and TRBJ2-2; the match to TRBD2 covers 9 bases. CDR3 length: 15 amino acids. Germline V lookup: CDR1 SGHNT, CDR2 YENEEA. The trim removed 5 bases at V and 4 bases at J, leaving 5 bases unmatched. As DNA, the CDR3 is TGTGCCAGCAGCCCGCGGGGGGGCTCCACCGGGGAGCTGTTTTTT. It yields the protein CASSPRGGSTGELFF.

The chain carries TRBV19 and TRBJ2-7, with TRBD2 as a possible D gene (6 bases). Per the germline V gene, CDR1 is LNHDA and CDR2 is SQIVND (reference sequence). V was shortened by 3 bases and J by 7 bases, with 10 bases between the two germline ends. The CDR3 has 12 amino acids. The CDR3 here is CASSIAGREQYF. The CDR3 bases are TGTGCCAGTAGTATCGCGGGGAGGGAGCAGTACTTC.

This clone was detected a few times. The rearrangement uses TRBV5-1 and TRBJ2-1; 14 bases fit TRBD2. Germline V lookup: CDR1 SGHRS, CDR2 YFSETQ. The CDR3 is 19 residues long. V dropped 0 bases and J dropped 5; count of bases not matched to a gene: 10. The CDR3: CASSLAGTSGGPINNEQFF. The CDR3 DNA is TGCGCCAGCAGCTTGGCCGGGACTAGCGGGGGACCTATCAACAATGAGCAGTTCTTC. Full variable domain (missing parts from reference TRBV5-1 and TRBJ2-1): KAGVTQTPRYLIKTRGQQVTLSCSPISGHRSVSWYQQTPGQGLQFLFEYFSETQRNKGNFPGRFSGRQFSNSRSEMNVSTLELGDSALYLCASSLAGTSGGPINNEQFFGPGTRLTVL.

The chain has TRBV19 and TRBJ2-7, with 10 positions matching TRBD2. CDR1 LNHDA and CDR2 SQIVND come from the germline V gene (reference sequence). The CDR3 loop spans 14 amino acids. The trim removed 5 bases at V and 2 bases at J, leaving 3 bases unmatched. Here the CDR3 DNA reads TGTGCCAGTAGTCCTGGGACTAGCGCCTACGAGCAGTACTTC. Its translation is CASSPGTSAYEQYF.

The rearrangement joins TRBV7-9 to TRBJ1-5, with a tentative D call TRBD1 (5 bases). V was trimmed by 6 bases and J by 3 bases, leaving 12 bases between them. CDR3 size: 14 residues. CDR1 is SEHNR, CDR2 FQNEAQ, per germline (reference sequence). The CDR3 protein is CASRRTGANQPQHF. The DNA of the CDR3 is TGTGCCAGCAGACGTACAGGAGCCAATCAGCCCCAGCATTTT.

This clone was found a few times. The V gene is TRBV19, the J gene TRBJ2-7; D is possibly TRBD2 (6 bases). In germline, CDR1 is LNHDA, CDR2 SQIVND (reference sequence). The CDR3 contains 14 residues. The V and J ends lost 4 bases and 5 bases respectively, with 15 bases between them. CDR3 in DNA: TGTGCCAGTAGTAACACCGGGACTTACAACGAGCAGTACTTC. This codes for CASSNTGTYNEQYF.

The rearrangement uses TRBV5-1 and TRBJ1-2, with 7 bases matching TRBD1. The CDR3 consists of 12 residues. The germline V gene has CDR1 SGHRS and CDR2 YFSETQ. V trimming: 3 bases; J trimming: 7 bases; junction bases outside the gene matches: 3. In DNA form, the CDR3 reads TGCGCCAGCAGCTGGGACAGTCTTGGCTACACCTTC. Protein: CASSWDSLGYTF. Together with reference TRBV5-1 and TRBJ1-2, the CDR3 gives the full variable domain: KAGVTQTPRYLIKTRGQQVTLSCSPISGHRSVSWYQQTPGQGLQFLFEYFSETQRNKGNFPGRFSGRQFSNSRSEMNVSTLELGDSALYLCASSWDSLGYTFGSGTRLTVV.

The chain uses TRBV7-9 and TRBJ2-5; 12 nucleotides line up with TRBD2. The CDR3 has 16 residues. After removal of 5 bases from V and 2 bases from J, the junction contained 6 bases not matched to a gene. The V gene's germline CDR1 is SEHNR and CDR2 FQNEAQ (reference sequence). CDR3: CASSPEGTSGQETQYF. CDR3 coding DNA: TGTGCCAGCAGCCCAGAGGGGACTAGCGGGCAAGAGACCCAGTACTTC.

The rearrangement links TRBV6-5 to TRBJ1-2, with 7 bases lining up with TRBD1. CDR1 and CDR2 from the germline V gene are MNHEY and SVGAGI. Trimming at V came to 6 bases and at J to 2 bases, leaving 9 bases not matched to a gene. The CDR3 runs to 15 residues. The CDR3 spells CASRRQGEMNYGYTF. DNA of the CDR3: TGTGCCAGCAGGAGACAGGGCGAAATGAACTATGGCTACACCTTC.

The V and J genes are TRBV7-2 and TRBJ1-5; maybe TRBD1 (6 bases). V was trimmed by 1 base and J by 0 bases, leaving 10 bases between them. Germline loops: CDR1 SGHTA, CDR2 FQGNSA. The CDR3 extends over 16 amino acids. The CDR3, as DNA: TGTGCCAGCAGCTTAGTGGGGGCAGGTAGCAATCAGCCCCAGCATTTT. It encodes CASSLVGAGSNQPQHF.

The genes are TRBV5-5 and TRBJ1-6; 8 bases match TRBD1. Germline V gene sequence: CDR1 SGHKS, CDR2 YYEKEE (reference sequence). This CDR3 is built from 15 residues. J was trimmed by 0 bases and V by 8 bases; bases with no gene match: 4. The chain's CDR3 is CASSDRDSYNSPLHF. The CDR3 coding sequence is TGTGCCAGTTCGGACAGGGACTCCTATAATTCACCCCTCCACTTT.